A single sample is the source of the 14 T cell receptor beta chains below, sequenced in a study of blood T cell repertoires in COVID-19. This table comes from immunoSEQ multiplex PCR, and its TCRdb copy is limited to in-frame clones, with some not included. The table records a few hundred thousand clones, about 88% of them present only once. Sequencing was performed on PBMCs or T cells enriched from blood (not recorded which). These receptors all stem from a woman aged 60-75 years who had recovered from COVID-19.

This chain connects TRBV29-1 to TRBJ1-1, with 8 positions matching TRBD1. CDR1 and CDR2 (germline): SQVTM, ANQGSEA. V dropped 6 bases and J dropped 1; count of bases not matched to a gene: 10. This CDR3 is 15 amino acids long. CDR3 protein: CSVPVPGTGNTEAFF. CDR3 nucleotides: TGCAGCGTACCTGTCCCGGGGACAGGGAACACTGAAGCTTTCTTT.

This rearrangement joins TRBV2 to TRBJ1-2; D might be TRBD1 (6 bases). This CDR3 region has 13 residues. Deletions cut 4 bases from V and 4 bases from J, with 10 bases between. Germline-derived CDR1 and CDR2 are SNHLY and FYNNEI. CDR3 in amino acids: CASSGTVGYGYTF. CDR3 sequence (DNA): TGTGCCAGCAGTGGGACAGTGGGCTATGGCTACACCTTC.

CDR3 in amino acids: CASRLEFTDTQYF. In DNA form, the CDR3 reads TGTGCCAGCAGGTTGGAGTTCACAGATACGCAGTATTTT. V is TRBV6-6 and J is TRBJ2-3; D unclear. CDR1 and CDR2 (germline): MNHNY, SVGAGI (reference sequence). CDR3 size: 13 residues. V was cut by 6 bases and J by 2 bases, with 9 bases left in between.

The chain recombines TRBV10-2 with TRBJ2-4; 12 nucleotides match TRBD2. This CDR3 contains 16 residues. The junction had 3 bases not matched to a gene; V was cut back by 6 bases and J by 0 bases. Germline CDR1 reads WSHSY; CDR2 reads SAAADI. The CDR3 protein is CASRLAGGVAKNIQYF. DNA for the CDR3: TGCGCCAGCAGACTAGCGGGGGGAGTAGCCAAAAACATTCAGTACTTC.

This clone was detected only once. The V call is TRBV5-4, the J call TRBJ1-2, with unresolved D. The CDR3 totals 11 residues. The ends were cut back, 4 bases at V and 8 bases at J, with 9 bases in the middle. Germline lookup yields CDR1 SGHNT and CDR2 YYREEE (reference sequence). DNA of the CDR3: TGTGCCAGCAGCCCCCCTAGAGGCTACACCTTC. The encoded protein is CASSPPRGYTF. Full variable domain (rest looked up from reference TRBV5-4 and TRBJ1-2): ETGVTQSPTHLIKTRGQQVTLRCSSQSGHNTVSWYQQALGQGPQFIFQYYREEENGRGNFPPRFSGLQFPNYSSELNVNALELDDSALYLCASSPPRGYTFGSGTRLTVV.

This chain connects TRBV2 to TRBJ1-1; perhaps TRBD1 as D (6 bases). The germline gives CDR1 SNHLY, CDR2 FYNNEI. Trimming left V 10 bases short and J 3 bases short, with 12 bases between. The CDR3 runs to 12 residues. Here the CDR3 DNA reads TGTGCCACCTGGGACACTTACACTGAAGCTTTCTTT. Protein: CATWDTYTEAFF. Full variable domain (outside the CDR3, taken from reference TRBV2 and TRBJ1-1): EPEVTQTPSHQVTQMGQEVILRCVPISNHLYFYWYRQILGQKVEFLVSFYNNEISEKSEIFDDQFSVERPDGSNFTLKIRSTKLEDSAMYFCATWDTYTEAFFGQGTRLTVV.

J is TRBJ2-6 and V is TRBV9; the D gene is possibly TRBD1 (6 bases). Per the germline V gene, CDR1 is SGDLS and CDR2 is YYNGEE. This CDR3 region has 18 residues. The V end lost 0 bases, the J end lost 5 bases, and 18 bases lay between the germline ends. The CDR3 bases are TGTGCCAGCAGCGTAGATTCAGGGGCGGCTAATAGGGCCAACGTCCTGACTTTC. This codes for CASSVDSGAANRANVLTF.

V usage is TRBV10-3 and J usage is TRBJ2-4, with D maybe TRBD1 (5 bases). Between the trimmed V and J ends, which lost 2 bases and 0 bases, there was a span of 8 bases. The germline CDR1 and CDR2 sequences are ENHRY and SYGVKD. The CDR3 is 15 amino acids. The CDR3 loop reads CAISEGALAKNIQYF. Here the CDR3 DNA reads TGTGCCATCAGTGAGGGGGCGTTAGCCAAAAACATTCAGTACTTC.

The genes are TRBV7-2 and TRBJ1-1; a possible D gene is TRBD1 (5 bases). CDR3 length equals 15 residues. Germline CDR1 reads SGHTA; CDR2 reads FQGNSA. The V and J ends lost 3 bases and 5 bases respectively, with 16 bases between them. The CDR3 DNA is TGTGCCAGCAGCTTCGACTCGTGGGGGGTTACTGAAGCTTTCTTT. Encoded protein: CASSFDSWGVTEAFF.

The chain joins TRBV5-8 to TRBJ2-6; TRBD1 aligns across 8 bases. The V gene's germline CDR1 is SGHTS and CDR2 YDEGEE. The CDR3 runs 16 residues. V lost 6 bases, J lost 2 bases, and 7 bases stayed unmatched. The DNA of the CDR3 is TGTGCCAGCATCTCGGGACAGGTCGCTGGGGCCAACGTCCTGACTTTC. It specifies CASISGQVAGANVLTF.

The rearrangement joins TRBV7-9 to TRBJ2-7; TRBD1 matches at 10 bases. Unmatched junction bases numbered 7, after V lost 7 bases and J lost 4 bases. The CDR3 is made up of 14 amino acids. Looked up from germline, CDR1 is SEHNR and CDR2 is FQNEAQ (reference sequence). CDR3 sequence reads: CASTPDRGLYEQYF. Here the CDR3 DNA reads TGTGCCAGCACCCCAGACAGGGGGCTATACGAGCAGTACTTC.

Notes on this clone: Within the sample, other DNA sequences also encode this same CDR3. This chain joins TRBV24-1 and TRBJ1-2; 8 bases align to TRBD1. The CDR3 spans 14 residues. With 3 bases clipped from V and 4 bases from J, the junction kept 3 bases outside the gene matches. Germline values: CDR1 KGHDR, CDR2 SFDVKD. The CDR3 loop is CATSDPTGGYGYTF. In DNA, the CDR3 is TGTGCCACCAGTGATCCCACAGGGGGCTATGGCTACACCTTC.

A few counts support this clone. In nucleotides, the CDR3 is TGTGCCAGCAGCTTAGGCCTTAAAGGGGGGGGAAACACTGAAGCTTTCTTT. Translating it yields CASSLGLKGGGNTEAFF. The chain has TRBV5-4 and TRBJ1-1; D is possibly TRBD1 (6 bases). Trimming took 2 bases from V and 2 from J, leaving 19 bases between them. The CDR3 covers 17 residues. Germline V gene sequence: CDR1 SGHNT, CDR2 YYREEE (reference sequence).

The V gene is TRBV24-1, the J gene TRBJ2-3; 13 nucleotides match TRBD2. Germline CDR1 reads KGHDR; CDR2 reads SFDVKD. Trimming cost V 4 bases and J 6 bases; bases outside gene matches: 6. The CDR3 contains 16 residues. CDR3 sequence reads: CATSDALAGGPDTQYF. The CDR3 coding sequence is TGTGCCACCAGTGACGCACTAGCGGGGGGGCCGGATACGCAGTATTTT.